The clone carrying this T cell receptor beta chain was counted only a few times. Its antigen is undetermined. This specimen comes from a study of OX40 agonist ivuxolimab in advanced cancers. About the research overall: Ivuxolimab, an agonist antibody against OX40 (CD134), was given to patients.

This CDR3 comprises 15 residues. V was clipped by 2 bases and J by 2 bases; unmatched bases: 6. Germline V lookup: CDR1 SGHAT, CDR2 FQNNGV. Assay used: immunoSEQ multiplex PCR; TCRdb lists only in-frame clones, some missing. The sample has about 53,000 clones; roughly 88% are singletons. Study-level results: Among the lowest peripheral clonal expansion occurred in 0.1-3.0 mg/kg partial responders.

This rearrangement joins TRBV11-2 to TRBJ2-7; 7 positions agree with TRBD1. This clonotype originated in an adult with an advanced solid tumor such as melanoma, head and neck, liver or kidney cancer. Sample: CD4+ or CD8+ T cells sorted from blood, taken in a trial of the OX40 agonist ivuxolimab. CDR3 coding DNA: TGTGCCAGCAGCTTACGACAGGGCGGGCCCTACGAGCAGTACTTC. It is translated as CASSLRQGGPYEQYF.